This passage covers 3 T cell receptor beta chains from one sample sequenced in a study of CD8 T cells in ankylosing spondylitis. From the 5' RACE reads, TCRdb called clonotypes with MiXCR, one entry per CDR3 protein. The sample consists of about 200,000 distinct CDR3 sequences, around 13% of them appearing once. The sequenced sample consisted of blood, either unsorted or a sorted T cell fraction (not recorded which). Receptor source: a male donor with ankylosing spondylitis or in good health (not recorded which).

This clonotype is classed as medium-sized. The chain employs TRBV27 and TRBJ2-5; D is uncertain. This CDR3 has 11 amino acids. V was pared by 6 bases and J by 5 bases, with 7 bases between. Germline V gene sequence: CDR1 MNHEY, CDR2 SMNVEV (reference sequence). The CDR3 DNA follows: TGTGCCAGCAGCCTGGGGGAGACCCAGTACTTC. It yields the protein CASSLGETQYF.

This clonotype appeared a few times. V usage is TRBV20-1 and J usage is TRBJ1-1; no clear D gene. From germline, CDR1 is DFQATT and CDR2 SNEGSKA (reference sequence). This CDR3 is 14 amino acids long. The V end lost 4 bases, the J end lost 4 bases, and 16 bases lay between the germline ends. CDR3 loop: CSAIGEYSSTEAFF. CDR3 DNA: TGCAGTGCTATCGGGGAGTACAGCTCCACTGAAGCTTTCTTT.

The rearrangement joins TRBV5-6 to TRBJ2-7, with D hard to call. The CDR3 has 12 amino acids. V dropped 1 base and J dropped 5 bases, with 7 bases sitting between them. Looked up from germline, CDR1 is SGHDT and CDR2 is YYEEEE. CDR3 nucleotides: TGTGCCAGCAGCTTGTTTAGGGACGAGCAGTACTTC. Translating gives CASSLFRDEQYF.